Listed below are T cell receptor beta chains from one sample, sequenced in a study of shared clonotypes between healthy human individuals. Data came from immunoSEQ multiplex PCR; TCRdb stores just in-frame clones and leaves some out. The data show some 530,000 clones, more than 65% seen once. Sequencing was carried out using PBMCs. The receptors were gathered from a woman in her thirties or forties in good health. Some clones in this sample may be carry-over from other donors' samples. The CDR3 runs from the conserved cysteine through the conserved F or W. Fields, in order: V gene, clone size, D gene, CDR3 length, J gene, CDR3 DNA, CDR3 protein. The D gene is left open where the match is weak. Size is omitted from some rows. Given values are once, few, many or a class for expanded clones.

TRBV7-6	-	TRBD1	15	TRBJ1-1	TGTGCCAGCAGCTTAGTGGGCGGACAGGGCACTGAAGCTTTCTTT	CASSLVGGQGTEAFF
TRBV5-6	-	TRBD1	14	TRBJ2-7	TGTGCCAGCAGCCAAATAGGGACAGGGAACGAGCAGTACTTC	CASSQIGTGNEQYF
TRBV6-1	once	TRBD2	16	TRBJ2-2	TGTGCCAGCAGTGAATTTCTAGCGGGAAACACCGGGGAGCTGTTTTTT	CASSEFLAGNTGELFF
TRBV7-8	-	TRBD2	18	TRBJ2-1	TGTGCCAGCAGCTTAAAGGCCAGCCCGGGACTAGACTACAATGAGCAGTTCTTC	CASSLKASPGLDYNEQFF
TRBV18	-	-	13	TRBJ1-2	TGTGCCAGCTCACGGGCCTCGGACTATGGCTACACCTTC	CASSRASDYGYTF
TRBV7-8	-	-	14	TRBJ1-1	TGTGCCAGCAGCTTAAGGGAAGGGGAAACTGAAGCTTTCTTT	CASSLREGETEAFF
TRBV19	few	-	14	TRBJ2-7	TGTGCCAGTAGTATAGTCTCGGGTCTTCACGAGCAGTACTTC	CASSIVSGLHEQYF
TRBV11-2	-	-	13	TRBJ2-5	TGTGCCAGCAGCTTATCAAGCCAAGAGACCCAGTACTTC	CASSLSSQETQYF
TRBV7-6	-	-	15	TRBJ2-7	TGTGCCAGCAGCTCCTACGGAGCTAGTTCCTACGAGCAGTACTTC	CASSSYGASSYEQYF
TRBV5-1	-	TRBD1	16	TRBJ2-5	TGCGCCAGCAGCTCGACGACAGGGGGGATAGGAGAGACCCAGTACTTC	CASSSTTGGIGETQYF
TRBV7-9	-	-	12	TRBJ2-1	TGTGCCAGCAGCTTATCGGGGGTTGAGCAGTTCTTC	CASSLSGVEQFF
TRBV5-1	-	-	13	TRBJ2-7	TGCGCCAGCAGCCACAGGGAACGGTACGAGCAGTACTTC	CASSHRERYEQYF
TRBV15	-	TRBD1	15	TRBJ1-1	TGTGCCACCAGCAGAGGAGGGACAGGGAACACTGAAGCTTTCTTT	CATSRGGTGNTEAFF
TRBV4-3	few	TRBD1	14	TRBJ1-1	TGCGCCAGCAGCTACGACAGGGGGAACACTGAAGCTTTCTTT	CASSYDRGNTEAFF
TRBV4-3	-	-	14	TRBJ1-1	TGCGCCAGCAGCCAAGATAAACTGAACACTGAAGCTTTCTTT	CASSQDKLNTEAFF
TRBV4-2	-	TRBD1	16	TRBJ2-2	TGTGCCAGCAGCCAAGATGTAGGGGGCATAACCGGGGAGCTGTTTTTT	CASSQDVGGITGELFF